This TCR beta chain derives from a study of T cell changes during pregnancy in multiple sclerosis. Sequencing was performed with immunoSEQ multiplex PCR; in TCRdb, only in-frame clones are kept and a portion is missing. The sample lists about 16,000 clones; 95% to 96% were seen once. V lost 6 bases to trimming and J lost 0 bases, with 9 bases between them. Germline V gene lookup returns CDR1 SNHLY and CDR2 FYNNEI. The CDR3 totals 15 residues. The sequences come from peripheral blood, collected in the third trimester of pregnancy. The clonotype comes from a female donor with multiple sclerosis, enrolled in a pregnancy study. The J gene is TRBJ2-6, the V gene TRBV2, with D hard to call. This CDR3 reads CASRTQVSGANVLTF. CDR3 coding DNA: TGTGCCAGCAGAACCCAGGTCTCTGGGGCCAACGTCCTGACTTTC.